The source of this TCR beta chain is a study of OX40 agonist ivuxolimab in advanced cancers. The wider study: Averaging 60 years in age, with a range of about 20 to 90, the cohort was approximately 84% male. Overall study findings and caveats: Which antigen the expanded peripheral T cells recognized is unknown.

The data were produced by immunoSEQ multiplex PCR, yet TCRdb's version contains in-frame clones alone and is incomplete. The sample shows about 86,000 clones, approximately 90% of them seen only once. As regards this clone: Its antigen is unknown.

Germline V lookup: CDR1 SGHKS, CDR2 YYEKEE (reference sequence). The length of the CDR3 is 14 residues. V was trimmed by 2 bases and J by 3 bases, leaving 11 bases between them. V is TRBV5-5 and J is TRBJ1-2; D gene ambiguous. The sequencing here drew on CD4+ or CD8+ T cells sorted from blood, taken in a trial of the OX40 agonist ivuxolimab. This sequence was found in an adult with an advanced solid tumor such as melanoma, head and neck, liver or kidney cancer. The CDR3 region is CASSLSRRDYGYTF. The CDR3 coding sequence is TGTGCCAGCAGCTTATCCCGTAGGGACTATGGCTACACCTTC.